Included here is one T cell receptor beta chain sequence, with context. These data belong to a study of shared clonotypes between healthy human individuals. This CDR3 has 14 amino acids. Per germline, CDR1 LNHDA and CDR2 SQIVND (reference sequence). Trimming removed 7 bases from V and 7 bases from J, with 17 bases in between. Method: immunoSEQ multiplex PCR; TCRdb's copy keeps in-frame clones and lacks some. The table records about 2 million clones, 85% to 95% of them present only once. The material sequenced was naive CD4+ T cells sorted from blood. Documented subset: CD45RA+ positively selected. This receptor was obtained from a man aged 18 to 29 in good health. The chain combines TRBV19 with TRBJ2-1, with D unresolved. CDR3 in DNA: TGTGCCAGTACCCAAGAGGCGGTGGGGAATGAGCAGTTCTTC. It codes for CASTQEAVGNEQFF.